This T cell receptor (beta chain) was sequenced in a study of technical replicates of blood from several donors. Only in-frame clones appear in the TCRdb table, and some are missing; sequencing was by immunoSEQ multiplex PCR. The repertoire has approximately 77,000 clones, approximately 94% of them found once; the top ten carry around 0.37%. V lost 4 bases to trimming and J lost 0 bases, with 13 bases between them. Germline CDR1 reads GTSNPN; CDR2 reads SVGIG (reference sequence). The CDR3 consists of 15 residues. This TCR was sampled from a human donor in good health. The sample was T cells isolated from PBMCs. The chain is built from TRBV30 and TRBJ1-3; D gene ambiguous. CDR3 loop: CAWISLPSSGNTIYF. The CDR3 nucleotides are TGTGCCTGGATAAGCTTGCCGAGCTCTGGAAACACCATATATTTT.